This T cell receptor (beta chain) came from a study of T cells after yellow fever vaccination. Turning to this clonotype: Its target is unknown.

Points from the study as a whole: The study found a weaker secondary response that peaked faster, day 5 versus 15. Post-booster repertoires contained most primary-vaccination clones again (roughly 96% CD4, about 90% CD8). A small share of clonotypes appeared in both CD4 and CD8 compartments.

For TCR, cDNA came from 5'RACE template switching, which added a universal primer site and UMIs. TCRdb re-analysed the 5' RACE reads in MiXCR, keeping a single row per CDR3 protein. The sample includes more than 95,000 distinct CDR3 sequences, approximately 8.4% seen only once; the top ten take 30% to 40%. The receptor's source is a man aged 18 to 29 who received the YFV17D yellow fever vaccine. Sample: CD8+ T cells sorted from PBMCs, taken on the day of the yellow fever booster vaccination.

The CDR3 region is CASSSGSSYNEQFF. CDR3 DNA: TGTGCCAGCAGTTCAGGTAGCTCCTACAATGAGCAGTTCTTC. This chain joins TRBV6-5 and TRBJ2-1; D gene ambiguous. The germline V gene encodes CDR1 MNHEY and CDR2 SVGAGI. V gave up 4 bases and J gave up 0 bases, with 7 bases separating them. This CDR3 comprises 14 residues.